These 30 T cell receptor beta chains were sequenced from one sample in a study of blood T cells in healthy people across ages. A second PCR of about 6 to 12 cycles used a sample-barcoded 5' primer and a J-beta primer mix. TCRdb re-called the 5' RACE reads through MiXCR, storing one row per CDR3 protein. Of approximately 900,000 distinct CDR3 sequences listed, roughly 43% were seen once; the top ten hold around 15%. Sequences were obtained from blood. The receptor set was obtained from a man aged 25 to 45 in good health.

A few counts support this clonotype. The CDR3 loop is CARRQESTDTQYF. The CDR3 coding sequence is TGTGCCAGAAGACAGGAGAGCACAGATACGCAGTATTTT. This chain joins TRBV2 and TRBJ2-3; TRBD1 is a possible D gene (6 bases). The CDR3 totals 13 residues. Per the germline V gene, CDR1 is SNHLY and CDR2 is FYNNEI. Trimming removed 9 bases at V and 0 bases at J, with 10 bases between. The full variable domain, completed using reference TRBV2 and TRBJ2-3, is EPEVTQTPSHQVTQMGQEVILRCVPISNHLYFYWYRQILGQKVEFLVSFYNNEISEKSEIFDDQFSVERPDGSNFTLKIRSTKLEDSAMYFCARRQESTDTQYFGPGTRLTVL.

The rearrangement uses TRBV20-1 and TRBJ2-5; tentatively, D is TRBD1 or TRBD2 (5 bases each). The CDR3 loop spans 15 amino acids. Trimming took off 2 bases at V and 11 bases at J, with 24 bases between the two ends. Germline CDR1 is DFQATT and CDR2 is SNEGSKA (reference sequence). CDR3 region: CSARPGTRAGNEQYF. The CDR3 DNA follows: TGCAGTGCTAGACCCGGGACCCGGGCCGGGAATGAGCAGTACTTC.

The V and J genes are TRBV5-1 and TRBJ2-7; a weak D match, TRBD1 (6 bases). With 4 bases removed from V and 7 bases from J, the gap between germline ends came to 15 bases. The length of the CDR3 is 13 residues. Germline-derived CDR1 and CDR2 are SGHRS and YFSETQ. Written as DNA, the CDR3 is TGCGCCAGCAGCCCGGACAGCCTTCGTGAGCAGTACTTC. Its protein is CASSPDSLREQYF.

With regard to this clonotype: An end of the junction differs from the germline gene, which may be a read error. CDR3 region: CAGSGRLANEQFF. In DNA, the CDR3 is TGTGCCGGCAGCGGGCGACTAGCGAATGAGCAGTTCTTC. The chain uses TRBV3-1 and TRBJ2-1; 8 bases align to TRBD2. The CDR3 runs to 13 residues. Per germline, CDR1 LGHDT and CDR2 YNNKEL (reference sequence).

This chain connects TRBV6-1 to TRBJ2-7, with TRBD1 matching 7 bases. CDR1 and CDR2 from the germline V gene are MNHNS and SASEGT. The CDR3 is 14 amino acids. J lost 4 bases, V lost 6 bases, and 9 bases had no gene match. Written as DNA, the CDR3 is TGTGCCAGCAGCGAAACGGGACAGAAATACGAGCAGTACTTC. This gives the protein CASSETGQKYEQYF.

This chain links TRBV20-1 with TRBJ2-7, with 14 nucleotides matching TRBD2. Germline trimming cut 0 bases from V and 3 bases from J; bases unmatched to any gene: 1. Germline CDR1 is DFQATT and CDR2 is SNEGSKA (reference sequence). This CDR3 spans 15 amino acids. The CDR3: CSARDGTSGGYEQYF. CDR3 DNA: TGCAGTGCTAGAGATGGGACTAGCGGGGGCTACGAGCAGTACTTC.

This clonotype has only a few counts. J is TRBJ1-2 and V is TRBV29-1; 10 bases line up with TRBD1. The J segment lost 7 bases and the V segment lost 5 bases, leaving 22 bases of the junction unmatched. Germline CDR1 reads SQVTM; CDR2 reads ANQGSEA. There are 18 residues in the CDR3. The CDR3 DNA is TGCAGCGTTCCTCCCACCCGCACACTTCGACAGGGGGCGCTTGGCTACACCTTC. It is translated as CSVPPTRTLRQGALGYTF.

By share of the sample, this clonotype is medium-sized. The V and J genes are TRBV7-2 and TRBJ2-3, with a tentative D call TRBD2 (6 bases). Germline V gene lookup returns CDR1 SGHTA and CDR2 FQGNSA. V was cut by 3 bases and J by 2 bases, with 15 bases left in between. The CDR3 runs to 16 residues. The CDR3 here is CASSLRAGGNTDTQYF. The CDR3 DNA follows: TGTGCCAGCAGCTTGCGTGCCGGGGGAAACACAGATACGCAGTATTTT.

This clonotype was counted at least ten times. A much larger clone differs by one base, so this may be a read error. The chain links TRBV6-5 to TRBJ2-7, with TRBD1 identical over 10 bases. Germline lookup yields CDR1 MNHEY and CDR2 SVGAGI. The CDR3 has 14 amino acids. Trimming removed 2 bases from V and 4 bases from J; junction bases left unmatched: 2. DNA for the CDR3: TGTGCCAGCAGTTACGTGGGACAGGGGTACGAGCAGTACTTC. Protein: CASSYVGQGYEQYF.

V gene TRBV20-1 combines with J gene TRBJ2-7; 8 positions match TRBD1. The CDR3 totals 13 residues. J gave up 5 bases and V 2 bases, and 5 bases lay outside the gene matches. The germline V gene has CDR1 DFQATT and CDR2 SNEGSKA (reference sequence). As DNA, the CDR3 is TGCAGTGCTAGAAGGACAGGGATTAACGAGCAGTACTTC. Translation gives CSARRTGINEQYF.

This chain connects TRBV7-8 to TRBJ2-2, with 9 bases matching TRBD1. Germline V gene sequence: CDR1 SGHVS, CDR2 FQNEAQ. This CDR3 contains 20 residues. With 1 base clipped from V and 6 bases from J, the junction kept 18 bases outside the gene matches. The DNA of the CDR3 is TGTGCCAGCAGCTTAGAGTGGACAGGGGTAACCCGAGTAAGGGCCGGGGAGCTGTTTTTT. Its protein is CASSLEWTGVTRVRAGELFF.

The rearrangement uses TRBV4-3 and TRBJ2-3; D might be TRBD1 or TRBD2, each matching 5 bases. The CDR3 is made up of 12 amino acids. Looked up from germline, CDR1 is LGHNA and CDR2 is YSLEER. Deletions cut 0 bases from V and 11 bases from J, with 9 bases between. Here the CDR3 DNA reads TGCGCCAGCAGCCAAGATGGGGGAAGGCAGTATTTT. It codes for CASSQDGGRQYF.

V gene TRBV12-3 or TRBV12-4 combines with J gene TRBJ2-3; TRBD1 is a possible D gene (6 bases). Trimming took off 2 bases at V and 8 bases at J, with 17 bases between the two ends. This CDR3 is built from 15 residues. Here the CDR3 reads CASSLWDKDIGTQYF. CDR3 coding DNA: TGTGCCAGCAGTTTATGGGACAAGGATATCGGTACGCAGTATTTT.

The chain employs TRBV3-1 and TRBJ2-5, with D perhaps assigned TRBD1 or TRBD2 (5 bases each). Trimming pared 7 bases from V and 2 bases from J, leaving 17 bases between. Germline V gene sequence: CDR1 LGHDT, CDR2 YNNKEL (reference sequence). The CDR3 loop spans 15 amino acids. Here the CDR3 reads CASTRESGPQETQYF. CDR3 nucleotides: TGTGCCAGCACCCGAGAGTCGGGGCCTCAAGAGACCCAGTACTTC.

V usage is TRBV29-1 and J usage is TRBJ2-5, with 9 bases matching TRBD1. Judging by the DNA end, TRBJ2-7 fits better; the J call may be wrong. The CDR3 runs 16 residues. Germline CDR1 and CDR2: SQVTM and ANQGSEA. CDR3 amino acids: CSVEEAPGQGPHEQYF. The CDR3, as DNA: TGCAGCGTTGAAGAGGCTCCGGGACAGGGTCCCCACGAGCAGTACTTC.

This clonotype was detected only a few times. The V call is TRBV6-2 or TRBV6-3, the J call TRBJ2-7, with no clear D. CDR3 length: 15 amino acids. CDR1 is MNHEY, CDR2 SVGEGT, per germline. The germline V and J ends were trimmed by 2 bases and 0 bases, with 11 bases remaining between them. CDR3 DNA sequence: TGTGCCAGCAGTTACCTAACAGACATCTCCTACGAGCAGTACTTC. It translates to CASSYLTDISYEQYF.

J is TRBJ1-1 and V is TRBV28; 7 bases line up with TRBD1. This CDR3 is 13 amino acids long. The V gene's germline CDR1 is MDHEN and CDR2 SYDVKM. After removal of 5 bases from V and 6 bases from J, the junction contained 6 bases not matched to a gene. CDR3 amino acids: CASSRQGWPEAFF. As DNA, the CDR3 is TGTGCCAGCAGTCGACAGGGATGGCCTGAAGCTTTCTTT.

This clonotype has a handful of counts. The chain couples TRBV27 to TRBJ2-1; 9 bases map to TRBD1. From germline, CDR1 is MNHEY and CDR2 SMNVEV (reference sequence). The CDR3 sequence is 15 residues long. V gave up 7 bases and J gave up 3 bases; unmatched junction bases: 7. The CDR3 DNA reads TGTGCCAGCACTTTTTCGACAGGGGGCTACAATGAGCAGTTCTTC. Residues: CASTFSTGGYNEQFF.

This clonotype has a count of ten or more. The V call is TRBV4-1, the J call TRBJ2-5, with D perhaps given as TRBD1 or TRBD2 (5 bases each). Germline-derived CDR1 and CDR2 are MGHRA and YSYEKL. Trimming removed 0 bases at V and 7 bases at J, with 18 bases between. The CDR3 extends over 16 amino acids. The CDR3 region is CASSQEGTVVPGTQYF. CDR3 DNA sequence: TGCGCCAGCAGCCAAGAAGGGACGGTTGTACCGGGGACCCAGTACTTC.

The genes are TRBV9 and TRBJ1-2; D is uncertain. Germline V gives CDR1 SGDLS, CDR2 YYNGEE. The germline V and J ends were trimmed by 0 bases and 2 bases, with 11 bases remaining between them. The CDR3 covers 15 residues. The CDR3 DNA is TGTGCCAGCAGCGTAGGAATCGCTGGAAACTATGGCTACACCTTC. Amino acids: CASSVGIAGNYGYTF.

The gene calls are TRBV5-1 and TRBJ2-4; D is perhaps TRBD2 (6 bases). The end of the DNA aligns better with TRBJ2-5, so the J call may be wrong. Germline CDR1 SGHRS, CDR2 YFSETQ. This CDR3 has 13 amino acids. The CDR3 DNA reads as TGCGCCAGCAGCCGACTAGTAGGAGAGACCCAGTACTTC. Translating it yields CASSRLVGETQYF.

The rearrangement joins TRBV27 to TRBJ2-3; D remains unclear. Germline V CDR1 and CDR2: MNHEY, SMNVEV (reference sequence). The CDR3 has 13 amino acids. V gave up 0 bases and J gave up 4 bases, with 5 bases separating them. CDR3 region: CASSLSPSDTQYF. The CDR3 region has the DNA TGTGCCAGCAGTTTATCTCCCTCAGATACGCAGTATTTT.

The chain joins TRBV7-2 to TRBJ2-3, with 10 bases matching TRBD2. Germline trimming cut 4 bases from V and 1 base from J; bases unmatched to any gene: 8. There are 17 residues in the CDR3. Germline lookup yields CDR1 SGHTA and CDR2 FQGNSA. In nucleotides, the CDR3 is TGTGCCAGCAGCTCGGCACGAGCGGGGGGGCGCACAGATACGCAGTATTTT. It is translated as CASSSARAGGRTDTQYF.

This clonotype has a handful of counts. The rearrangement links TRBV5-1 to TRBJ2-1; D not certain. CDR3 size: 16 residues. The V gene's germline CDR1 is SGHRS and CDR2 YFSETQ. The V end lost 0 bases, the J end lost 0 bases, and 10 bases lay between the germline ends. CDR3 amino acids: CASSLGTDNSYNEQFF. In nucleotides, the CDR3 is TGCGCCAGCAGCTTGGGGACCGATAACTCCTACAATGAGCAGTTCTTC.

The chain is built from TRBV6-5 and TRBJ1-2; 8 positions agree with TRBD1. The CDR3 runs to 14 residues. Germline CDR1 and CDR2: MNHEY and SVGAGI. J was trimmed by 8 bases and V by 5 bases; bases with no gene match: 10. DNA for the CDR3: TGTGCCAGCAGTCCCTCGGACAGGGTCGGGGGCTACACCTTC. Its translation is CASSPSDRVGGYTF.

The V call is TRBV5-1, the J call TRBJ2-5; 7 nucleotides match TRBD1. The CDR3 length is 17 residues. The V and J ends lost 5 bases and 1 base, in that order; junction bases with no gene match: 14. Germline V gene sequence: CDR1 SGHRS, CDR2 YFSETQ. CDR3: CASRTGTVQNPQETQYF. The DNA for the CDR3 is TGCGCCAGCAGGACCGGGACAGTACAAAACCCCCAAGAGACCCAGTACTTC.

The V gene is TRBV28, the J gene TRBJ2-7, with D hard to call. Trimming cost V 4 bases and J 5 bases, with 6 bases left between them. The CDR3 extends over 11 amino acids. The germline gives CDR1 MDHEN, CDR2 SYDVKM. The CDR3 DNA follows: TGTGCCAGCAGTTCGGAGAACGAGCAGTACTTC. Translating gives CASSSENEQYF.

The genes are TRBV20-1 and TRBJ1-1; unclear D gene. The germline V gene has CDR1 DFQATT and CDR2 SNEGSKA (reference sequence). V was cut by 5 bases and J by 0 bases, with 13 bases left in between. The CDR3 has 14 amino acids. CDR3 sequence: CSAHIAGLNTEAFF. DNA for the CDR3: TGCAGTGCTCACATCGCGGGCCTGAACACTGAAGCTTTCTTT.

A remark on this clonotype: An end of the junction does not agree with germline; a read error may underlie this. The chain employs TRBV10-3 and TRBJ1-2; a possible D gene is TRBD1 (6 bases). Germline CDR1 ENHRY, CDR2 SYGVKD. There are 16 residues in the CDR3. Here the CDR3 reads CAISRTQGRLTYGNTF. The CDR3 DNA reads TGTGCCATCAGTCGAACCCAGGGGCGCCTGACTTATGGCAACACCTTC.

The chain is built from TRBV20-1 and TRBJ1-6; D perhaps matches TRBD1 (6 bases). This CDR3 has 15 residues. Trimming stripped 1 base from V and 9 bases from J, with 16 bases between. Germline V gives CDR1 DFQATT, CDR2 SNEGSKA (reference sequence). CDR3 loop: CSARGPSGESSPLHF. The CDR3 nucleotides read TGCAGTGCTAGAGGCCCATCAGGGGAGAGTTCACCCCTCCACTTT.